Described below is a single TCR beta chain sequence and its context. The V end lost 2 bases, the J end lost 5 bases, and 15 bases lay between the germline ends. The V gene's germline CDR1 is MNHEY and CDR2 SMNVEV (reference sequence). The length of the CDR3 is 15 residues. The sample belongs to a study of T cell responses to AZD1222 COVID-19 vaccine. Some clones are missing from TCRdb's copy, which holds only in-frame ones; the method was immunoSEQ multiplex PCR. The sample contains 99,000 or so clones, roughly nine tenths of which appear only once. This chain links TRBV27 with TRBJ1-2; D is unresolved. The material sequenced was peripheral blood, taken on day 0 of AZD1222 vaccination. This TCR was sampled from an adult in good health. CDR3 amino acids: CASSLDGRAGYGYTF. The DNA of the CDR3 is TGTGCCAGCAGTTTAGATGGGCGTGCGGGATATGGCTACACCTTC.